The 11 T cell receptor beta chains reported below all come from one sample, sequenced in a study of PD-1 blockade in classical Hodgkin lymphoma. Exposure to brentuximab vedotin varied, and each patient had relapsed following autologous stem cell transplantation. Assay used: immunoSEQ multiplex PCR; TCRdb lists only in-frame clones, some missing. In the table there are 35,000 or so clones, over 65% of which are singletons. This sample comprised peripheral blood mononuclear cells (PBMCs), obtained before the second cycle of nivolumab. The receptors derive from a human donor with classical Hodgkin lymphoma.

CDR3 loop: CASEMMNTGELFF. The DNA for the CDR3 is TGTGCCAGCGAGATGATGAACACCGGGGAGCTGTTTTTT. The chain has TRBV5-5 and TRBJ2-2; D is uncertain. Germline CDR1 is SGHKS and CDR2 is YYEKEE (reference sequence). V was shortened by 7 bases and J by 1 base, with 8 bases between the two germline ends. The CDR3 loop spans 13 amino acids.

The chain employs TRBV29-1 and TRBJ1-1; D may be TRBD1 (6 bases). CDR3 length: 13 residues. V was shortened by 7 bases and J by 7 bases, with 19 bases between the two germline ends. Germline V gene data show CDR1 as SQVTM and CDR2 as ANQGSEA. As DNA, the CDR3 is TGCAGCGCTCTGGACAGAATCCAAGGTGAAGCTTTCTTT. Translating it yields CSALDRIQGEAFF.

The chain joins TRBV19 to TRBJ2-2; weak D call: TRBD1 (6 bases). Trimming took off 3 bases at V and 7 bases at J, with 18 bases between the two ends. CDR3 length equals 16 residues. Per the germline V gene, CDR1 is LNHDA and CDR2 is SQIVND (reference sequence). The CDR3 coding sequence is TGTGCCAGTAGTATTTTACGGGCAGGGGCCGGCGGGGAGCTGTTTTTT. Residues: CASSILRAGAGGELFF.

The J gene is TRBJ1-5, the V gene TRBV6-1, with TRBD1 identical over 8 bases. Germline trimming cut 8 bases from V and 2 bases from J; bases unmatched to any gene: 8. CDR3 length: 15 amino acids. Germline CDR1 is MNHNS and CDR2 is SASEGT. CDR3 in DNA: TGTGCCAGCCGGCCCTTGACAGGGGGCAATCAGCCCCAGCATTTT. Residues: CASRPLTGGNQPQHF.

This clone was seen a handful of times. The CDR3 is CASSPGLAGEQYF. CDR3 in DNA: TGTGCCAGCAGTCCCGGACTAGCGGGCGAGCAGTACTTC. The chain joins TRBV6-5 to TRBJ2-7; 11 bases map to TRBD2. From germline, CDR1 is MNHEY and CDR2 SVGAGI. The junction had 3 bases not matched to a gene; V was cut back by 5 bases and J by 6 bases. This CDR3 is 13 amino acids long.

This clone was seen more than once but under ten times. The chain couples TRBV6-6 to TRBJ1-2; TRBD1 might be the D (5 bases). There are 14 residues in the CDR3. The germline CDR1 and CDR2 sequences are MNHNY and SVGAGI (reference sequence). The germline V and J ends were trimmed by 6 bases and 8 bases, with 19 bases remaining between them. The CDR3: CASSSTMGGVGYTF. The CDR3 coding sequence is TGTGCCAGCAGCTCCACCATGGGGGGGGTCGGCTACACCTTC.

This chain links TRBV4-2 with TRBJ1-4, with 9 bases identical to TRBD1. The CDR3 is made up of 15 amino acids. J gave up 6 bases and V 4 bases, and 6 bases lay outside the gene matches. Germline V gene lookup returns CDR1 LGHNA and CDR2 YNFKEQ. Here the CDR3 DNA reads TGTGCCAGCAGCCCGTCGTGGGACAGGGATGAAAAACTGTTTTTT. Amino acids: CASSPSWDRDEKLFF.

The chain employs TRBV7-9 and TRBJ2-5; 7 positions match TRBD2. CDR1 is SEHNR, CDR2 FQNEAQ, per germline (reference sequence). J was trimmed by 1 base and V by 7 bases; bases with no gene match: 3. CDR3 length: 13 amino acids. The CDR3 DNA follows: TGTGCCAGCACCCCGGGGGGCCAAGAGACCCAGTACTTC. It is translated as CASTPGGQETQYF.

V usage is TRBV5-5 and J usage is TRBJ2-3; TRBD2 matches at 11 bases. Germline CDR1 reads SGHKS; CDR2 reads YYEKEE (reference sequence). Trimming removed 2 bases from V and 7 bases from J; junction bases left unmatched: 6. CDR3 length equals 15 residues. The CDR3 here is CASSLQTSGVNTQYF. The CDR3 DNA reads as TGTGCCAGCAGCTTACAGACTAGCGGGGTAAATACGCAGTATTTT.

V is TRBV27 and J is TRBJ2-3; 8 bases line up with TRBD1. Germline assignment: CDR1 MNHEY and CDR2 SMNVEV (reference sequence). The CDR3 is made up of 14 amino acids. V was pared by 7 bases and J by 1 base, with 4 bases of the junction left unmatched. CDR3 in DNA: TGTGCCAGCAACAGGGGGTTTGGCACAGATACGCAGTATTTT. Its translation is CASNRGFGTDTQYF.

The J gene is TRBJ2-3, the V gene TRBV7-2; TRBD2 matches 13 bases. With V trimmed by 5 bases and J by 2 bases, 4 bases remained unmatched. The CDR3 covers 16 residues. Germline V gene sequence: CDR1 SGHTA, CDR2 FQGNSA. CDR3 DNA: TGTGCCAGCAGCATTACTAGCGGGGGGGCCACAGATACGCAGTATTTT. Amino acid sequence: CASSITSGGATDTQYF. Full variable domain (outside the CDR3, taken from reference TRBV7-2 and TRBJ2-3): GAGVSQSPSNKVTEKGKDVELRCDPISGHTALYWYRQSLGQGLEFLIYFQGNSAPDKSGLPSDRFSAERTGGSVSTLTIQRTQQEDSAVYLCASSITSGGATDTQYFGPGTRLTVL.